This T cell receptor beta chain was captured by sequencing in a study of blood T cell repertoires in COVID-19. V trimming: 5 bases; J trimming: 10 bases; junction bases outside the gene matches: 11. CDR1 is SGHTA, CDR2 FQGNSA, per germline. The CDR3 runs 16 residues. Measured with immunoSEQ multiplex PCR; TCRdb has only the in-frame clones, and not every one. Of about 140,000 clones listed, around four fifths were seen once; the top ten hold over 9.5%. The sequenced material came from peripheral blood. The sequence came from a man aged 55 to 70 who had recovered from COVID-19. The genes are TRBV7-2 and TRBJ1-6; 10 positions match TRBD1. The CDR3 spells CASSPSSGTGESPLHF. In DNA form, the CDR3 reads TGTGCCAGCAGCCCAAGTTCCGGGACAGGGGAATCACCCCTCCACTTT.